This section outlines one TCR beta chain sequence together with its context. Antigen: not known. This entry belongs to a study of blood T cells in healthy people across ages. The CDR3 is made up of 17 amino acids. The trim removed 2 bases at V and 4 bases at J, leaving 14 bases unmatched. In germline, CDR1 is DFQATT, CDR2 SNEGSKA (reference sequence). Study-wide points: Diversity of TCR beta correlated strongly with naive T cell percentage. Among T cells, TCR beta diversity per million cells dropped roughly linearly as age rose.

A J-beta primer mix and a sample-barcoded 5' primer were used in a second PCR of roughly 6 to 11 cycles. Each CDR3 protein gets one entry after TCRdb re-called the 5' RACE reads with MiXCR. The table has fewer than 1.5 million distinct CDR3 sequences, about 40% seen once. The chain carries TRBV20-1 and TRBJ2-1; 7 positions match TRBD2. The source of this sequence is a woman aged 18-35 years in good health. Sequencing was carried out using blood. The CDR3 sequence: CSARSGEPSDPYNEQFF. Written as DNA, the CDR3 is TGCAGTGCTAGAAGCGGGGAACCCTCCGACCCTTACAATGAGCAGTTCTTC.